Presented here are 31 T cell receptor beta chains from one specimen sequenced in a study of T cell responses to AZD1222 COVID-19 vaccine. Data came from immunoSEQ multiplex PCR; TCRdb stores just in-frame clones and leaves some out. The repertoire holds 130,000 to 150,000 clones, 82% seen once, with 4.1% in the top ten. Sequenced here: peripheral blood, sampled on day 0 of MenACWY control vaccination. Receptor source: an adult in good health.

The rearrangement joins TRBV2 to TRBJ2-7; D unclear. V gave up 1 base and J gave up 6 bases, with 10 bases separating them. The CDR3 spans 13 residues. CDR1 and CDR2 from the germline V gene are SNHLY and FYNNEI. The CDR3 coding sequence is TGTGCCAGCAGTGAAGGCCCCTCCCTCGAGCAGTACTTC. It encodes CASSEGPSLEQYF.

V is TRBV3-1 (or the pseudogene TRBV3-2) and J is TRBJ1-2, with a tentative D call TRBD1 (6 bases). With 1 base removed from V and 4 bases from J, the gap between germline ends came to 13 bases. CDR1 LGHDT and CDR2 YNNKEL come from the germline V gene (reference sequence). The CDR3 has 15 amino acids. The CDR3 bases are TGTGCCAGCAGCCAAGGTTCCGGGACATTCTATGGCTACACCTTC. Protein: CASSQGSGTFYGYTF.

V and J are TRBV9 and TRBJ1-3; possible D gene TRBD1, 5 bases. Trimming left V 2 bases short and J 0 bases short, with 9 bases between. The CDR3 consists of 15 residues. The V gene's germline CDR1 is SGDLS and CDR2 YYNGEE. The CDR3 here is CASSVDGGSGNTIYF. In DNA, the CDR3 is TGTGCCAGCAGCGTGGACGGGGGCTCTGGAAACACCATATATTTT.

The genes are TRBV7-8 and TRBJ2-7, with TRBD2 matching 8 bases. This CDR3 comprises 15 residues. The trim removed 1 base at V and 6 bases at J, leaving 8 bases unmatched. Germline lookup yields CDR1 SGHVS and CDR2 FQNEAQ. In DNA form, the CDR3 reads TGTGCCAGCAGCTTAGGAGCGGGGGCGGGGATCGAGCAGTACTTC. Its translation: CASSLGAGAGIEQYF.

This clone was seen once. The CDR3 is CASSPGTNYGYTF. DNA for the CDR3: TGTGCCAGCAGCCCCGGGACAAACTATGGCTACACCTTC. V gene TRBV14 combines with J gene TRBJ1-2; possible D gene TRBD1, 6 bases. The V gene's germline CDR1 is SGHDN and CDR2 FVKESK. The germline V and J ends were trimmed by 4 bases and 2 bases, with 8 bases remaining between them. The CDR3 is made up of 13 amino acids.

The V and J genes are TRBV6-1 and TRBJ2-7; the D is unclear. This CDR3 is built from 15 residues. Germline V lookup: CDR1 MNHNS, CDR2 SASEGT. Trimming left V 1 base short and J 0 bases short, with 10 bases between. The CDR3 DNA follows: TGTGCCAGCAGTGAAGGGTACAGCACCTCCTACGAGCAGTACGTC. Protein: CASSEGYSTSYEQYV.

The chain joins TRBV5-5 to TRBJ1-1; D is uncertain. Germline CDR1 is SGHKS and CDR2 is YYEKEE (reference sequence). The CDR3 extends over 12 amino acids. V lost 1 base and J 3 bases, leaving 4 bases between the germline ends. In DNA, the CDR3 is TGTGCCAGCAGCTTGATGGACACTGAAGCTTTCTTT. Translated: CASSLMDTEAFF.

This clone has only one observation. The rearrangement uses TRBV28 and TRBJ1-5; 7 nucleotides match TRBD1. Trimming removed 6 bases from V and 4 bases from J; junction bases left unmatched: 9. The CDR3 totals 15 residues. From germline, CDR1 is MDHEN and CDR2 SYDVKM. For the CDR3, the DNA is TGTGCCAGCAGAAAGGGGGCAGCCACGAATCAGCCCCAGCATTTT. Translation: CASRKGAATNQPQHF.

For this clone: The same CDR3 also results from other DNA sequences found in this sample. This rearrangement joins TRBV5-6 to TRBJ2-3; 13 nucleotides match TRBD2. With 4 bases clipped from V and 4 bases from J, the junction kept 3 bases outside the gene matches. Germline CDR1 reads SGHDT; CDR2 reads YYEEEE. This CDR3 region has 15 residues. The CDR3 coding sequence is TGTGCCAGCAGCCTTACTAGCGGGGGGGCAGATACGCAGTATTTT. Translation: CASSLTSGGADTQYF.

The genes are TRBV28 and TRBJ1-1; tentative D call: TRBD1 (6 bases). There are 14 residues in the CDR3. Trimming left V 2 bases short and J 4 bases short, with 11 bases between. Germline V lookup: CDR1 MDHEN, CDR2 SYDVKM. DNA of the CDR3: TGTGCCAGCAGTTTAAGCAGGGGTCCCACTGAAGCTTTCTTT. Protein: CASSLSRGPTEAFF. The complete variable domain, with remaining parts taken from reference TRBV28 and TRBJ1-1, reads DVKVTQSSRYLVKRTGEKVFLECVQDMDHENMFWYRQDPGLGLRLIYFSYDVKMKEKGDIPEGYSVSREKKERFSLILESASTNQTSMYLCASSLSRGPTEAFFGQGTRLTVV.

The V and J genes are TRBV5-5 and TRBJ1-6, with D maybe TRBD1 (5 bases). CDR3 length equals 15 residues. The V end lost 0 bases, the J end lost 4 bases, and 8 bases lay between the germline ends. Germline CDR1 SGHKS, CDR2 YYEKEE (reference sequence). The CDR3 region is CASSLEGNYNSPLHF. CDR3 coding DNA: TGTGCCAGCAGCTTGGAGGGGAATTATAATTCACCCCTCCACTTT.

The rearrangement joins TRBV5-1 to TRBJ2-3; D possibly corresponds to TRBD2 (6 bases). V lost 4 bases and J 0 bases, leaving 15 bases between the germline ends. The CDR3 is made up of 16 amino acids. Germline V lookup: CDR1 SGHRS, CDR2 YFSETQ. The CDR3 sequence: CASSPDGGYSTDTQYF. The DNA of the CDR3 is TGCGCCAGCAGCCCCGATGGAGGGTATAGCACAGATACGCAGTATTTT.

The chain carries TRBV5-1 and TRBJ2-7, with D perhaps matching TRBD2 (6 bases). This CDR3 is 15 amino acids long. The germline V gene encodes CDR1 SGHRS and CDR2 YFSETQ. Trimming pared 4 bases from V and 2 bases from J, leaving 16 bases between. CDR3 in DNA: TGCGCCAGCAGCCTCGACGGGACTCCAGCCTACGAGCAGTACTTC. Amino acid sequence: CASSLDGTPAYEQYF.

This CDR3 is CASSEPGGISYTF. In nucleotides, the CDR3 is TGCGCCAGCAGTGAGCCAGGGGGGATAAGCTACACCTTC. The genes are TRBV10-2 and TRBJ1-2; 7 nucleotides agree with TRBD1. With 2 bases clipped from V and 9 bases from J, the junction kept 6 bases outside the gene matches. The CDR3 extends over 13 amino acids. Germline CDR1 and CDR2: WSHSY and SAAADI.

This chain links TRBV4-1 with TRBJ1-2; no clear D gene. The V end lost 0 bases, the J end lost 4 bases, and 9 bases lay between the germline ends. The germline V gene has CDR1 MGHRA and CDR2 YSYEKL. The CDR3 runs to 14 residues. The CDR3 coding sequence is TGCGCCAGCAGCCAAGATACACAGCCCTATGGCTACACCTTC. Residues: CASSQDTQPYGYTF.

CDR3 amino acids: CASSIRALGTGVEQYV. For the CDR3, the DNA is TGTGCCAGTTCAATCCGGGCCCTTGGGACCGGAGTCGAGCAGTACGTC. This chain connects TRBV28 to TRBJ2-7; D may correspond to TRBD1 or TRBD2 (5 bases each). CDR3 length equals 16 residues. The ends were cut back, 9 bases at V and 6 bases at J, with 27 bases in the middle. Germline CDR1 MDHEN, CDR2 SYDVKM.

Written as DNA, the CDR3 is TGTGCCAGCAGTCGGGAGACCCAGTACTTC. Protein product: CASSRETQYF. The chain employs TRBV28 and TRBJ2-5; D gene ambiguous. Germline V CDR1 and CDR2: MDHEN, SYDVKM. Trimming left V 5 bases short and J 5 bases short, with 3 bases between. CDR3 length equals 10 residues.

V is TRBV2 and J is TRBJ1-1; D might be TRBD1 (6 bases). The CDR3 is made up of 15 amino acids. Trimming shortened V by 3 bases and J by 0 bases, and 11 bases separated the two germline ends. Germline V gives CDR1 SNHLY, CDR2 FYNNEI. This CDR3 is CASSDEGVLNTEAFF. The CDR3 DNA reads TGTGCCAGCAGTGATGAGGGGGTACTGAACACTGAAGCTTTCTTT. Supplemented by reference TRBV2 and TRBJ1-1, the full variable domain reads EPEVTQTPSHQVTQMGQEVILRCVPISNHLYFYWYRQILGQKVEFLVSFYNNEISEKSEIFDDQFSVERPDGSNFTLKIRSTKLEDSAMYFCASSDEGVLNTEAFFGQGTRLTVV.

V is TRBV3-1 (or the pseudogene TRBV3-2) and J is TRBJ1-2; D remains unclear. The CDR3 runs to 14 residues. The ends were cut back, 7 bases at V and 8 bases at J, with 20 bases in the middle. CDR1 and CDR2 (germline): LGHDT, YNNKEL (reference sequence). The CDR3 nucleotides are TGTGCCAGCAACCGAGACGGGGTCTCGGGGGGCTACACCTTC. Its protein is CASNRDGVSGGYTF.

This clone has a handful of counts. The CDR3 sequence is CASSELANTDTQYF. CDR3 nucleotides: TGTGCCAGCAGCGAACTAGCGAACACAGATACGCAGTATTTT. This chain connects TRBV7-8 to TRBJ2-3, with 7 bases fitting TRBD2. Germline V gene data show CDR1 as SGHVS and CDR2 as FQNEAQ. CDR3 length equals 14 residues. V trimming: 5 bases; J trimming: 2 bases; junction bases outside the gene matches: 4. Variable domain in full (rest from reference TRBV7-8 and TRBJ2-3): GAGVSQSPRYKVAKRGQDVALRCDPISGHVSLFWYQQALGQGPEFLTYFQNEAQLDKSGLPSDRFFAERPEGSVSTLKIQRTQQEDSAVYLCASSELANTDTQYFGPGTRLTVL.

V is TRBV3-1 (or the pseudogene TRBV3-2) and J is TRBJ1-5; the D is unclear. CDR1 LGHDT and CDR2 YNNKEL come from the germline V gene (reference sequence). V lost 5 bases and J lost 4, with 6 bases in between. The CDR3 spans 12 residues. CDR3 sequence: CASSAQNQPQHF. As DNA, the CDR3 is TGTGCCAGCAGCGCCCAGAATCAGCCCCAGCATTTT.

This clone was seen a handful of times. This chain uses TRBV19 with TRBJ2-6, with 7 bases that match TRBD1. This CDR3 contains 16 residues. The J segment lost 0 bases and the V segment lost 6 bases, leaving 5 bases of the junction unmatched. Germline CDR1 and CDR2: LNHDA and SQIVND (reference sequence). CDR3 loop: CASRPGQSSGANVLTF. The CDR3 DNA follows: TGTGCCAGTAGACCGGGACAGAGCTCTGGGGCCAACGTCCTGACTTTC.

This clone was picked up one time. This chain links TRBV7-9 with TRBJ1-2; possible D gene TRBD1, 5 bases. CDR1 is SEHNR and CDR2 is FQNEAQ in the germline V gene (reference sequence). This CDR3 comprises 14 residues. The germline V and J ends were trimmed by 5 bases and 2 bases, with 12 bases remaining between them. CDR3 bases: TGTGCCAGCAGCCCCCCGGGGCCCAACTATGGCTACACCTTC. Protein product: CASSPPGPNYGYTF.

This clone was detected once. CDR3 sequence reads: CASSPTSGGRYNEQFF. CDR3 DNA sequence: TGTGCCAGCAGTCCGACTAGCGGGGGCCGTTACAATGAGCAGTTCTTC. V gene TRBV28 combines with J gene TRBJ2-1; 12 bases are a match to TRBD2. Germline V gives CDR1 MDHEN, CDR2 SYDVKM. After removal of 5 bases from V and 4 bases from J, the junction contained 6 bases not matched to a gene. CDR3 size: 16 residues. The entire variable domain, with the rest obtained from reference TRBV28 and TRBJ2-1, is as follows: DVKVTQSSRYLVKRTGEKVFLECVQDMDHENMFWYRQDPGLGLRLIYFSYDVKMKEKGDIPEGYSVSREKKERFSLILESASTNQTSMYLCASSPTSGGRYNEQFFGPGTRLTVL.

The gene calls are TRBV6-4 and TRBJ2-7; D might be TRBD1 (5 bases). With 6 bases removed from V and 3 bases from J, the gap between germline ends came to 12 bases. CDR1 MRHNA and CDR2 SNTAGT come from the germline V gene. The CDR3 sequence is 13 residues long. In nucleotides, the CDR3 is TGTGCCAGCAGGCCTACAGGCCGCTACGAGCAGTACGTC. Protein sequence: CASRPTGRYEQYV.

The chain uses TRBV5-1 and TRBJ1-2, with a weak D call TRBD1 (6 bases). The CDR3 runs 12 residues. Germline values: CDR1 SGHRS, CDR2 YFSETQ. The V gene lost 1 base and the J gene lost 7 bases, with 8 bases spanning the gap. The CDR3 DNA follows: TGCGCCAGCAGCTTGACAGGGTTTGGCTACACCTTC. Protein product: CASSLTGFGYTF.

The chain joins TRBV19 to TRBJ1-4; TRBD1 agrees at 8 bases. CDR1 LNHDA and CDR2 SQIVND come from the germline V gene (reference sequence). This CDR3 region has 14 residues. V shed 3 bases, J shed 7 bases, and the junction held 4 bases outside the gene matches. The CDR3 region has the DNA TGTGCCAGTAGTATCAGGGGGCAAGGTGAAAAACTGTTTTTT. It specifies CASSIRGQGEKLFF. The full variable domain, its missing parts supplied by reference TRBV19 and TRBJ1-4, is DGGITQSPKYLFRKEGQNVTLSCEQNLNHDAMYWYRQDPGQGLRLIYYSQIVNDFQKGDIAEGYSVSREKKESFPLTVTSAQKNPTAFYLCASSIRGQGEKLFFGSGTQLSVL.

This chain links TRBV5-4 with TRBJ1-1, with a weak D call TRBD1 (6 bases). The CDR3 has 14 residues. The V gene lost 1 base and the J gene lost 5 bases, with 12 bases spanning the gap. Germline assignment: CDR1 SGHNT and CDR2 YYREEE (reference sequence). DNA of the CDR3: TGTGCCAGCAGCTTGTACTCGAGGGGGACTGAAGCTTTCTTT. Translating it yields CASSLYSRGTEAFF.

In regard to this clone: An end of the junction does not agree with germline; a read error may underlie this. The chain couples TRBV7-9 to TRBJ2-3; TRBD2 agrees at 9 bases. The CDR3 is made up of 14 amino acids. Germline V gene sequence: CDR1 SEHNR, CDR2 FQNEAQ (reference sequence). The CDR3 loop reads CASSLAGITDTQYF. DNA of the CDR3: TGTGCCAGCAGCCTAGCGGGGATCACAGATACGCAGTATTTT.

V usage is TRBV9 and J usage is TRBJ1-2; D gene uncertain. Trimming shortened V by 3 bases and J by 5 bases, and 8 bases separated the two germline ends. The length of the CDR3 is 12 residues. Germline loops: CDR1 SGDLS, CDR2 YYNGEE. CDR3 amino acids: CASSASGYGYTF. The CDR3, as DNA: TGTGCCAGCAGCGCTAGCGGGTATGGCTACACCTTC. The full variable domain, rest sourced from reference TRBV9 and TRBJ1-2, is DSGVTQTPKHLITATGQRVTLRCSPRSGDLSVYWYQQSLDQGLQFLIQYYNGEERAKGNILERFSAQQFPDLHSELNLSSLELGDSALYFCASSASGYGYTFGSGTRLTVV.

V is TRBV5-5 and J is TRBJ1-3; TRBD1 might be the D (5 bases). The germline V and J ends were trimmed by 4 bases and 0 bases, with 11 bases remaining between them. The CDR3 has 15 residues. Germline V gene lookup returns CDR1 SGHKS and CDR2 YYEKEE (reference sequence). The CDR3 sequence is CASSPGTVSGNTIYF. In DNA, the CDR3 is TGTGCCAGCAGCCCCGGGACGGTCTCTGGAAACACCATATATTTT.